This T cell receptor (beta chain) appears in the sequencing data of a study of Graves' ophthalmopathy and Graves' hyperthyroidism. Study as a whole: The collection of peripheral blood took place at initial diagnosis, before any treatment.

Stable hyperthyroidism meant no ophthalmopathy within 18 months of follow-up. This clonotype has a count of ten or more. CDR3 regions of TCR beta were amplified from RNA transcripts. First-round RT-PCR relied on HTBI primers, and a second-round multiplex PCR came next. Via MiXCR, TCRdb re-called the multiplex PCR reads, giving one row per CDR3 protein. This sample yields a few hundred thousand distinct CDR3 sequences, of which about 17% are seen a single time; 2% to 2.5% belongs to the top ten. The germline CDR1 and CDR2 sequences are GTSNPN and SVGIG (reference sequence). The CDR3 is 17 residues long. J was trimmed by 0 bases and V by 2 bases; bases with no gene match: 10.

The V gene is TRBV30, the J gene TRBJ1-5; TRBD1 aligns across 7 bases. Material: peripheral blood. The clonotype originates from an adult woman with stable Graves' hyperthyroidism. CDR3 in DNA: TGTGCCTGGAGTCGGTATGGGACAGCCTATAGCAATCAGCCCCAGCATTTT. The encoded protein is CAWSRYGTAYSNQPQHF.